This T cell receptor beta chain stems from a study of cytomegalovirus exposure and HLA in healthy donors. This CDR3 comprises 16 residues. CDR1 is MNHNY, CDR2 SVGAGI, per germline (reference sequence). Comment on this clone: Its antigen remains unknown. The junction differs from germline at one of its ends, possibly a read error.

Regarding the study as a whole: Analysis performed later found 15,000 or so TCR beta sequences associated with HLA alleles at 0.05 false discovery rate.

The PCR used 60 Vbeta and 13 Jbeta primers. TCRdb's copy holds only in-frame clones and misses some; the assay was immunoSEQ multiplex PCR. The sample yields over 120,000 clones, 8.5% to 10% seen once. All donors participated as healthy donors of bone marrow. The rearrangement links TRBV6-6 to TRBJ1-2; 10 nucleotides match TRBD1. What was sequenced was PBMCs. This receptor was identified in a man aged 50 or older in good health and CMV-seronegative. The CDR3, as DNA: TGTGCCAGCAGTTACTCGATCGCGGGACAGGGGAATGGCTACCCCTTC. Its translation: CASSYSIAGQGNGYPF.